This TCR beta chain was profiled in a study of regulatory T cells in long-lasting Graves disease. Overall study findings and caveats: A greater number of public clonotypes (under 3,000) was shared by persistent patients than by new patients (around 960).

As concerns this clonotype: The antigen is undetermined.

The time point was: newly diagnosed GD, antithyroid drugs for less than 3 months. The authors made the TCR library using RNA they extracted from PBMCs. Building the TCR beta libraries relied on iRepertoire HTBI primers, and CDR3 regions underwent Arm-PCR. TCRdb redid the calling of the multiplex PCR reads with MiXCR, one entry per CDR3 protein. This table holds more than 400,000 distinct CDR3 sequences, under 20% found once. These records were also assigned to another study, of T cells in Graves' hyperthyroidism and ophthalmopathy. That paper adds: Ophthalmopathy got predicted by the model a median 6.5 months before its onset.

This sample comprised peripheral blood mononuclear cells (PBMCs), obtained at new diagnosis, from a patient treated with antithyroid drugs. The TCR comes from a man aged 40-50 years with Graves disease.

The CDR3 nucleotides read TGCGCCAGCAGCTTGAGGAAGACAGAAAAAGAGACCCAGTACTTC. This sequence encodes CASSLRKTEKETQYF. V usage is TRBV5-1 and J usage is TRBJ2-5; TRBD1 might be the D (5 bases). Per germline, CDR1 SGHRS and CDR2 YFSETQ. This CDR3 is built from 15 residues. V shed 1 base and J shed 3 bases, with 13 bases lying between them.